The next 14 T cell receptor beta chains were all read from a single sample in a study of OX40 agonist ivuxolimab in advanced cancers. Libraries were prepared through the immunoSEQ multiplex PCR assay. Drawn from immuneACCESS, this table holds only the in-frame rearrangements with V and J called that TCRdb kept. Clones are partly lost; checked studies trace under half to an unresolved V gene and leave the rest unexplained. The table for this sample lists around 30,000 clones; about nine tenths of them were counted only once. In total, the top ten clones hold 24% of the sample. The specimen comprised CD4+ or CD8+ T cells sorted from blood, sampled in a trial of the OX40 agonist ivuxolimab. The receptors were sampled from an adult with an advanced solid tumor such as melanoma, head and neck, liver or kidney cancer.

In its sample, this clone was seen once. The V call is TRBV7-8, the J call TRBJ2-1, with 10 bases that match TRBD2. Germline assignment: CDR1 SGHVS and CDR2 FQNEAQ. The CDR3 is 14 residues long. Trimming took 4 bases from V and 6 from J; bases not matched to a gene: 3. DNA of the CDR3: TGTGCCAGCAGCTACCGGACTAGCGGCAATGAGCAGTTCTTC. Amino acids: CASSYRTSGNEQFF.

V gene TRBV4-3 combines with J gene TRBJ2-7, with D unresolved. Trimming removed 0 bases from V and 2 bases from J, with 11 bases in between. Germline V gives CDR1 LGHNA, CDR2 YSLEER. The CDR3 runs to 15 residues. CDR3 sequence: CASSQDYDLTYEQYF. The CDR3 DNA sequence: TGCGCCAGCAGCCAAGATTATGACTTAACCTACGAGCAGTACTTC.

CDR3 sequence (DNA): TGTGCCAGCAGGACCCTAGCGGGAGGCTCCTACAATGAGCAGTTCTTC. It translates to CASRTLAGGSYNEQFF. The chain recombines TRBV2 with TRBJ2-1; TRBD2 aligns across 11 bases. The V gene end was trimmed by 6 bases and the J gene end by 0 bases; junction bases not matched to a gene: 4. Per the germline V gene, CDR1 is SNHLY and CDR2 is FYNNEI. CDR3 length: 16 amino acids.

Remarks on this clone: This likely reflects a read error, since a far larger clone is one base away. Other DNA sequences from this sample encode an identical CDR3 as well. The V and J genes are TRBV5-1 and TRBJ2-7; the D gene could be TRBD1 or TRBD2 (8 bases each). In germline, CDR1 is SGHRS, CDR2 YFSETQ. Between the trimmed V and J ends, which lost 0 bases and 6 bases, there was a span of 19 bases. This CDR3 has 16 residues. The chain's CDR3 is CASSLAWISGTGEQYF. CDR3 sequence (DNA): TGCGCCAGCAGCTTGGCCTGGATTAGCGGGACAGGCGAGCAGTACTTC. The full variable domain, its missing parts supplied by reference TRBV5-1 and TRBJ2-7, is KAGVTQTPRYLIKTRGQQVTLSCSPISGHRSVSWYQQTPGQGLQFLFEYFSETQRNKGNFPGRFSGRQFSNSRSEMNVSTLELGDSALYLCASSLAWISGTGEQYFGPGTRLTVT.

The J gene is TRBJ2-3, the V gene TRBV5-1, with 12 bases fitting TRBD2. Looked up from germline, CDR1 is SGHRS and CDR2 is YFSETQ. The CDR3 covers 19 residues. With V trimmed by 4 bases and J by 0 bases, 12 bases remained unmatched. The CDR3 sequence: CASSPALPGTSGSTDTQYF. In DNA, the CDR3 is TGCGCCAGCAGCCCAGCCCTACCCGGGACTAGCGGGAGCACAGATACGCAGTATTTT.

The rearrangement joins TRBV6-6 to TRBJ2-7, with no clear D. V was trimmed by 6 bases and J by 2 bases, leaving 14 bases between them. Germline CDR1 is MNHNY and CDR2 is SVGAGI (reference sequence). The CDR3 contains 14 residues. In nucleotides, the CDR3 is TGTGCCAGCAGACCCCAAGACGGTGCCTACGAGCAGTACTTC. It encodes CASRPQDGAYEQYF.

This CDR3 is CASSASTSGAYNEQFF. The CDR3 DNA reads as TGTGCCAGCAGCGCCTCGACTAGCGGGGCCTACAATGAGCAGTTCTTC. This chain uses TRBV7-8 with TRBJ2-1, with TRBD2 matching 11 bases. V was clipped by 5 bases and J by 2 bases; unmatched bases: 5. CDR3 length equals 16 residues. CDR1 and CDR2 from the germline V gene are SGHVS and FQNEAQ. Together with reference TRBV7-8 and TRBJ2-1, the CDR3 gives the full variable domain: GAGVSQSPRYKVAKRGQDVALRCDPISGHVSLFWYQQALGQGPEFLTYFQNEAQLDKSGLPSDRFFAERPEGSVSTLKIQRTQQEDSAVYLCASSASTSGAYNEQFFGPGTRLTVL.

CDR3 DNA sequence: TGTGCCAGCAGCACTCGCAGTTACACCGGGGAGCTGTTTTTT. Translating it yields CASSTRSYTGELFF. The chain has TRBV7-2 and TRBJ2-2; D gene uncertain. The CDR3 has 14 amino acids. V lost 5 bases, J lost 3 bases, and 10 bases lay in between. Germline V gives CDR1 SGHTA, CDR2 FQGNSA.

J is TRBJ2-1 and V is TRBV10-3, with 10 bases aligning to TRBD2. Trimming cost V 4 bases and J 0 bases; bases outside gene matches: 6. The germline gives CDR1 ENHRY, CDR2 SYGVKD. This CDR3 is 17 amino acids long. As DNA, the CDR3 is TGTGCCATCAGTGGGGGGACTAGCGTCAGCTCCTACAATGAGCAGTTCTTC. The encoded protein is CAISGGTSVSSYNEQFF.

The J gene is TRBJ2-1, the V gene TRBV10-2; TRBD2 aligns across 7 bases. In germline, CDR1 is WSHSY, CDR2 SAAADI. The CDR3 loop spans 13 amino acids. J lost 5 bases, V lost 5 bases, and 3 bases had no gene match. The CDR3 DNA reads as TGCGCCAGCAGTACCGGGACTAACAATGAGCAGTTCTTC. Translating it yields CASSTGTNNEQFF.

In regard to this clone: One end of the junction varies from germline; a read error may be responsible. The V and J genes are TRBV7-9 and TRBJ1-5; 7 positions match TRBD1. Germline CDR1 SEHNR, CDR2 FQNEAQ (reference sequence). This CDR3 has 16 amino acids. CDR3 bases: TGTGCCAGCGGCTTAGTGGGTGGACAGGGCAATCAGCCCCAGCATTTT. Translation gives CASGLVGGQGNQPQHF.

The V and J genes are TRBV6-6 and TRBJ1-1; D may be TRBD1 (6 bases). Germline assignment: CDR1 MNHNY and CDR2 SVGAGI (reference sequence). This CDR3 spans 14 amino acids. The V and J ends lost 8 bases and 1 base respectively, with 14 bases between them. The CDR3 loop is CASDDGGANTEAFF. CDR3 nucleotide sequence: TGTGCCAGCGACGACGGGGGGGCGAACACTGAAGCTTTCTTT.

The chain is built from TRBV12-5 and TRBJ2-1; D is unresolved. The CDR3 is made up of 14 amino acids. The ends were cut back, 2 bases at V and 6 bases at J, with 11 bases in the middle. Germline V lookup: CDR1 LGHNT, CDR2 FRNRAP. This CDR3 is CASGLLHPFNEQFF. CDR3 in DNA: TGTGCTAGTGGTTTGCTTCACCCATTCAATGAGCAGTTCTTC.

The rearrangement uses TRBV11-2 and TRBJ2-7, with 11 bases matching TRBD2. J gave up 3 bases and V 5 bases, and 6 bases lay outside the gene matches. Germline CDR1 SGHAT, CDR2 FQNNGV. The CDR3 runs 15 residues. CDR3 nucleotides: TGTGCCAGCAGCGTTACCGGGACTAGCGGCTACGAGCAGTACTTC. This encodes CASSVTGTSGYEQYF.